The 18 T cell receptor beta chains given below trace back to one sample, sequenced in a study of blood T cell repertoires in COVID-19. Measured with immunoSEQ multiplex PCR; TCRdb has only the in-frame clones, and not every one. The table records hundreds of thousands of clones, around 84% of them present only once. The sample taken for sequencing was PBMCs or T cells enriched from blood (not recorded which). The receptors stem from a woman in her fifties or sixties who had recovered from COVID-19.

This clone was recorded once. The V and J genes are TRBV3-1 (or the pseudogene TRBV3-2) and TRBJ2-5; tentative D call: TRBD2 (6 bases). The germline V gene has CDR1 LGHDT and CDR2 YNNKEL (reference sequence). The V gene lost 0 bases and the J gene lost 4 bases, with 21 bases spanning the gap. This CDR3 contains 18 residues. CDR3 sequence: CASSQERRWRLDPETQYF. The CDR3 bases are TGTGCCAGCAGCCAAGAGCGACGGTGGAGACTAGACCCAGAGACCCAGTACTTC.

The chain couples TRBV7-3 to TRBJ2-6, with 8 positions matching TRBD2. The germline V gene has CDR1 SGHTA and CDR2 FQGTGA. Trimming took 5 bases from V and 4 from J; bases not matched to a gene: 19. This CDR3 is 20 amino acids long. The CDR3 protein is CASSVAPYSGTPTGANVLTF. The CDR3 DNA reads TGTGCCAGCAGCGTCGCTCCCTATAGCGGGACCCCCACCGGGGCCAACGTCCTGACTTTC.

The J gene is TRBJ2-7, the V gene TRBV3-1 (or the pseudogene TRBV3-2); the match to TRBD2 covers 7 bases. V was pared by 1 base and J by 0 bases, with 6 bases of the junction left unmatched. Germline V gives CDR1 LGHDT, CDR2 YNNKEL (reference sequence). The CDR3 covers 16 residues. CDR3 amino acids: CASSQGPSGRSYEQYF. CDR3 bases: TGTGCCAGCAGCCAAGGCCCTAGCGGCCGCTCCTACGAGCAGTACTTC.

The rearrangement joins TRBV30 to TRBJ1-2; perhaps TRBD1 as D (5 bases). This CDR3 has 18 amino acids. The V and J ends lost 4 bases and 0 bases respectively, with 24 bases between them. Germline CDR1 GTSNPN, CDR2 SVGIG (reference sequence). CDR3 region: CAWNPIAAGGGPNYGYTF. CDR3 in DNA: TGTGCCTGGAACCCTATCGCGGCCGGGGGGGGTCCTAACTATGGCTACACCTTC.

The gene calls are TRBV5-6 and TRBJ2-2, with 8 bases matching TRBD1. Germline CDR1 and CDR2: SGHDT and YYEEEE. The CDR3 is made up of 14 amino acids. The V and J ends lost 8 bases and 1 base, in that order; junction bases with no gene match: 4. DNA for the CDR3: TGTGCCAGTTCGACAGGGGTGAACACCGGGGAGCTGTTTTTT. Translation: CASSTGVNTGELFF.

The chain combines TRBV19 with TRBJ1-5; 10 bases are a match to TRBD1. From germline, CDR1 is LNHDA and CDR2 SQIVND (reference sequence). This CDR3 has 12 residues. The V segment lost 9 bases and the J segment 7 bases; nucleotides outside the gene matches: 3. CDR3: CAREDRGQPQHF. CDR3 DNA: TGTGCCAGAGAGGACAGGGGGCAGCCCCAGCATTTT.

The genes are TRBV12-3 or TRBV12-4 and TRBJ2-7; D is unresolved. The V and J ends lost 3 bases and 2 bases respectively, with 8 bases between them. This CDR3 contains 13 residues. The CDR3 reads CASSFGPTYEQYF. The CDR3 coding sequence is TGTGCCAGCAGTTTTGGCCCGACCTACGAGCAGTACTTC.

The chain joins TRBV18 to TRBJ2-7; TRBD1 matches at 12 bases. After removal of 5 bases from V and 4 bases from J, the junction contained 3 bases not matched to a gene. The CDR3 sequence is 14 residues long. CDR1 KGHSH and CDR2 LQKENI come from the germline V gene. The CDR3 region has the DNA TGTGCCAGCTCAAGGGGACAGGGGGCTTACGAGCAGTACTTC. This codes for CASSRGQGAYEQYF.

The rearrangement joins TRBV28 to TRBJ1-5; 9 bases map to TRBD1. CDR1 is MDHEN and CDR2 is SYDVKM in the germline V gene. The V segment lost 0 bases and the J segment 5 bases; nucleotides outside the gene matches: 5. There are 16 residues in the CDR3. The CDR3 sequence is CASSLWGQGGDQPQHF. In DNA form, the CDR3 reads TGTGCCAGCAGTTTATGGGGACAGGGAGGTGATCAGCCCCAGCATTTT.

The chain links TRBV7-9 to TRBJ2-3; 13 bases agree with TRBD2. Germline CDR1 reads SEHNR; CDR2 reads FQNEAQ (reference sequence). V dropped 5 bases and J dropped 4; count of bases not matched to a gene: 6. This CDR3 comprises 16 residues. The CDR3 loop reads CASSPWTSGSSDTQYF. The CDR3 nucleotides read TGTGCCAGCAGCCCTTGGACTAGCGGGAGTTCAGATACGCAGTATTTT.

The V call is TRBV7-9, the J call TRBJ1-2, with 7 bases lining up with TRBD1. The CDR3 has 15 amino acids. V lost 4 bases to trimming and J lost 4 bases; unmatched junction nucleotides: 9. CDR1 is SEHNR and CDR2 is FQNEAQ in the germline V gene (reference sequence). For the CDR3, the DNA is TGTGCCAGCAGCTCCCCCGGACAGGCAGGCTATGGCTACACCTTC. It yields the protein CASSSPGQAGYGYTF.

This rearrangement joins TRBV11-2 to TRBJ1-4; perhaps TRBD1 as D (5 bases). Germline-derived CDR1 and CDR2 are SGHAT and FQNNGV. The CDR3 sequence is 16 residues long. V lost 5 bases to trimming and J lost 1 base, with 14 bases between them. The DNA for the CDR3 is TGTGCCAGCAGCGCGAGACCAACAGGAACTAATGAAAAACTGTTTTTT. This codes for CASSARPTGTNEKLFF.

The V gene is TRBV29-1, the J gene TRBJ1-4; 7 nucleotides line up with TRBD1. The junction had 5 bases not matched to a gene; V was cut back by 6 bases and J by 4 bases. Germline loops: CDR1 SQVTM, CDR2 ANQGSEA. The CDR3 runs to 13 residues. The CDR3 is CSVGQAVNEKLFF. CDR3 nucleotide sequence: TGCAGCGTAGGACAGGCGGTTAATGAAAAACTGTTTTTT.

This clone was counted once. The CDR3 nucleotides read TGTGCCAGCAGTGAGGTCCTTAGCCGCCCCGAGCAGTACTTC. Translated, it gives CASSEVLSRPEQYF. The rearrangement uses TRBV2 and TRBJ2-7, with D unresolved. The CDR3 consists of 14 residues. CDR1 and CDR2 (germline): SNHLY, FYNNEI. V lost 3 bases and J lost 6, with 15 bases in between. The variable domain in full, completed from reference TRBV2 and TRBJ2-7, reads EPEVTQTPSHQVTQMGQEVILRCVPISNHLYFYWYRQILGQKVEFLVSFYNNEISEKSEIFDDQFSVERPDGSNFTLKIRSTKLEDSAMYFCASSEVLSRPEQYFGPGTRLTVT.

The chain links TRBV24-1 to TRBJ2-3; the D gene is possibly TRBD2 (6 bases). The germline V gene has CDR1 KGHDR and CDR2 SFDVKD. The CDR3 loop spans 18 amino acids. Trimming stripped 9 bases from V and 0 bases from J, with 24 bases between. The CDR3 region has the DNA TGTGCCACCGCGCAGGGTGGGCTAGCGAGAACTAGCACAGATACGCAGTATTTT. Residues: CATAQGGLARTSTDTQYF.

Comment on this clone: This same CDR3 is encoded by further DNA sequences in the sample. The chain employs TRBV5-1 and TRBJ2-7; a possible D gene is TRBD2 (6 bases). The germline V gene has CDR1 SGHRS and CDR2 YFSETQ. Trimming took 2 bases from V and 0 from J, leaving 6 bases between them. This CDR3 has 13 residues. For the CDR3, the DNA is TGCGCCAGCAGCTTCGGGAGCTCCTACGAGCAGTACTTC. It translates to CASSFGSSYEQYF.

The rearrangement joins TRBV5-4 to TRBJ2-7, with 11 bases fitting TRBD2. The J segment lost 7 bases and the V segment lost 4 bases, leaving 13 bases of the junction unmatched. The CDR3 has 16 residues. CDR1 is SGHNT and CDR2 is YYREEE in the germline V gene (reference sequence). CDR3 amino acids: CASSHGTSGQYEEQYF. DNA of the CDR3: TGTGCCAGCAGCCACGGGACTAGCGGCCAATACGAGGAGCAGTACTTC.

This clone appeared many times. The rearrangement links TRBV2 to TRBJ2-7; D is unclear. This CDR3 has 11 amino acids. Germline assignment: CDR1 SNHLY and CDR2 FYNNEI. V shed 4 bases and J shed 3 bases, with 4 bases lying between them. CDR3 nucleotides: TGTGCCAGCAGTGCTCTCTACGAGCAGTACTTC. Its translation: CASSALYEQYF.